This is a list of T cell receptor beta chains from one sample in a study of blood T cell repertoires in COVID-19. The method was immunoSEQ multiplex PCR; TCRdb's version includes in-frame clones alone and lacks a portion of them. The sample contains fewer than 150,000 clones, 84% of which appear only once. Sequencing was performed on PBMCs or T cells enriched from blood (not recorded which). The receptors were sampled from a man over 45 in a cohort exposed to, infected with or recovered from COVID-19 (not recorded which). CDR3s include the opening cysteine and the closing phenylalanine or tryptophan. A D gene is named only where the DNA matches it firmly. Size is stated for part of the rows, as once, few or many counts, or as a class when the clone is expanded.

>.|.|TRBV4-1|TRBJ2-7
TGCGCCAGCAGCCAAGTGGGACACGGCCGGGAGCAGTACTTC
CASSQVGHGREQYF
>TRBD2|.|TRBV9|TRBJ2-7
TGTGCCAGCAGCGTAGGGGTAGCGGGGGCCTACGAGCAGTACTTC
CASSVGVAGAYEQYF
>.|.|TRBV5-4|TRBJ2-1
TGTGCCAGCAGCTTGGAAGGCGGGATAGTAAATGAGCAGTTCTTC
CASSLEGGIVNEQFF
>.|.|TRBV14|TRBJ2-3
TGTGCCAGCAGCCAAGATCCAGGAGGGCACGGCACAGATACGCAGTATTTT
CASSQDPGGHGTDTQYF
>.|.|TRBV5-8|TRBJ1-5
TGTGCCAGCAGCTGGGCGTCGTTTCAGCCCCAGCATTTT
CASSWASFQPQHF
>.|.|TRBV12-3/TRBV12-4|TRBJ1-2
TGTGCCAGCAGTTCGCGATACTATGGCTACACCTTC
CASSSRYYGYTF
>TRBD2|.|TRBV11-2|TRBJ2-5
TGTGCCAGCAGCCTGATAGCGGGAGGGTGGGAGACCCAGTACTTC
CASSLIAGGWETQYF
>TRBD2|.|TRBV5-1|TRBJ2-1
TGCGCCAGCAGCCTGGGACTAGCGGTCTCCTACAATGAGCAGTTCTTC
CASSLGLAVSYNEQFF
>.|.|TRBV7-6|TRBJ2-7
TGTGCCAGCAGCTTAGCGGATCAGGGGCCAGCGGAGCAGTACTTC
CASSLADQGPAEQYF
>.|many|TRBV7-9|TRBJ1-1
TGTGCCAGCCAGGGGTTCTGGAACACTGAAGCTTTCTTT
CASQGFWNTEAFF
>.|.|TRBV5-1|TRBJ1-2
TGCGCCAGCAGCTTATGGGGGGACGGCTACACCTTC
CASSLWGDGYTF
>.|.|TRBV10-2|TRBJ2-3
TGCGCCACCGGAGAAGGAGCAGGGGCAGATACGCAGTATTTT
CATGEGAGADTQYF
>.|.|TRBV5-1|TRBJ2-1
TGCGCCAGCAGCTTGGATCGTGTCACCGGGAATGAGCAGTTCTTC
CASSLDRVTGNEQFF
>TRBD2|.|TRBV5-3|TRBJ2-1
TGTGCCAGAAGCTCAAACGGGACTAGCGGGATCAAGGGTAGGAATGAGCAGTTCTTC
CARSSNGTSGIKGRNEQFF
>.|once|TRBV3-1/TRBV3-2|TRBJ2-6
TGTGCCAGCAGCCAAGATGCGGGGGCCATGCGTGGGGCCAACGTCCTGACTTTC
CASSQDAGAMRGANVLTF
>.|.|TRBV19|TRBJ2-1
TGTGCCAGTAGTACGATACAGGGCAATGAGCAGTTCTTC
CASSTIQGNEQFF
>TRBD1|.|TRBV7-3|TRBJ2-6
TGTGCCAGCAGCCCACTGGGGACAGCAAACTCTGGGGCCAACGTCCTGACTTTC
CASSPLGTANSGANVLTF
>TRBD2|.|TRBV5-1|TRBJ2-5
TGCGCCAGCAGCCTCAGGACTAGCGGGATGGAGACCCAGTACTTC
CASSLRTSGMETQYF
>.|.|TRBV30|TRBJ1-2
TGTGCCGCGGAATACTTCTATGGCTACACCTTC
CAAEYFYGYTF
>TRBD2|.|TRBV7-3|TRBJ2-2
TGTGCCAGCAGCTTACAGCTAGCGGGAGGCACCGGGGAGCTGTTTTTT
CASSLQLAGGTGELFF
>TRBD1|once|TRBV7-9|TRBJ2-1
TGTGCCAGCAGCATCGGACAGGGGGCACATGAGCAGTTCTTC
CASSIGQGAHEQFF
>.|.|TRBV6-5|TRBJ1-5
TGTGCCAGCAGGAGTGATCAGCCCCAGCATTTT
CASRSDQPQHF
>TRBD2|.|TRBV5-6|TRBJ2-1
TGTGCCAGCTCACGAAGGGGACTAGCGGGACTAGAGCAGTTCTTC
CASSRRGLAGLEQFF
>.|.|TRBV11-3|TRBJ2-3
TGTGCCAGCAGCCCAGGGGGGAGCACAGATACGCAGTATTTT
CASSPGGSTDTQYF
>.|.|TRBV27|TRBJ1-3
TGTGCCAGCAGCCCCGGAGGGATCATCTCTGGAAACACCATATATTTT
CASSPGGIISGNTIYF
>.|.|TRBV25-1|TRBJ2-2
TGTGCCAGCAGTGAATTATCCGGGTTCTCCGAGGAGGAGCTGTTTTTT
CASSELSGFSEEELFF
>.|.|TRBV11-2|TRBJ1-2
TGTGCCAGCAGCCGACCGGGTTTACAAGCTAACTATGGCTACACCTTC
CASSRPGLQANYGYTF
>TRBD1|.|TRBV3-1/TRBV3-2|TRBJ2-5
TGTGCCAGCAGCCAAGATCCCGGGACAGGGGGAACCCTCCAAGAGACCCAGTACTTC
CASSQDPGTGGTLQETQYF
>.|.|TRBV28|TRBJ2-7
TGTGCCAGCTTAGGGAGTTACGAGCAGTACTTC
CASLGSYEQYF
>TRBD1|.|TRBV3-1/TRBV3-2|TRBJ1-2
TGTGCCACCGGGACAGAAGCTAACTATGGCTACACCTTC
CATGTEANYGYTF
>TRBD2|.|TRBV2|TRBJ2-7
TGTGCCACTTCTGGGACTAGCGGCTCCTACGAGCAGTACTTC
CATSGTSGSYEQYF
>.|.|TRBV5-4|TRBJ1-6
TGTGCCAGCAGCTCACGACAGACTAATTCACCCCTCCACTTT
CASSSRQTNSPLHF
>.|.|TRBV18|TRBJ1-4
TGTGCCAGCTCACCACCAAGGGGGTCGAATGAAAAACTGTTTTTT
CASSPPRGSNEKLFF
>.|many|TRBV6-2/TRBV6-3|TRBJ1-1
TGTGCCAGCAGTTGGGGCAGCTCGAACACTGAAGCTTTCTTT
CASSWGSSNTEAFF
>TRBD1|few|TRBV7-8|TRBJ1-2
TGTGCCAGCAGCTTATCCCCTCCAGGGGGCTCGGATGGCTACACCTTC
CASSLSPPGGSDGYTF
>TRBD1|.|TRBV29-1|TRBJ1-1
TGCAGCGTAAGGGACAGGGGGAACACTGAAGCTTTCTTT
CSVRDRGNTEAFF
>TRBD1|.|TRBV5-1|TRBJ2-1
TGCGCCAGCAGCCTGGGGACAGCGTCCTACAATGAGCAGTTCTTC
CASSLGTASYNEQFF
>TRBD2|.|TRBV9|TRBJ2-1
TGTGCCAGCAGCTTTAGCGGGGTTGATGGGAATGAGCAGTTCTTC
CASSFSGVDGNEQFF
>TRBD1|.|TRBV7-9|TRBJ2-1
TGTGCCAGCAGCTTAAGGACAGGGGGCTACAATGAGCAGTTCTTC
CASSLRTGGYNEQFF
>.|.|TRBV5-6|TRBJ1-4
TGTGCCAGCAGCACAGACCGTAATGAAAAACTGTTTTTT
CASSTDRNEKLFF
>TRBD1|once|TRBV5-1|TRBJ2-3
TGCGCCAGCAGCTTGGGGACAGGGCGCGCTACAGATACGCAGTATTTT
CASSLGTGRATDTQYF
>.|.|TRBV30|TRBJ2-1
TGTGCCTGGAGTACCGGCCCCCCCGGGGAGCAGTTCTTC
CAWSTGPPGEQFF
>.|.|TRBV14|TRBJ1-1
TGTGCCAGCAGCCAAGGTGCAGGTAACACTGAAGCTTTCTTT
CASSQGAGNTEAFF
>.|.|TRBV7-8|TRBJ2-1
TGTGCCAGCAGCAATCCAGGGGCGGACCCCTACAATGAGCAGTTCTTC
CASSNPGADPYNEQFF